The clone carrying this TCR beta chain was picked up a small number of times. Its cognate antigen is unknown. The V segment lost 7 bases and the J segment 7 bases; nucleotides outside the gene matches: 8. CDR3 length: 12 amino acids. Germline V gene sequence: CDR1 SQVTM, CDR2 ANQGSEA. Nashville, Tennessee was home to all donors, who were Caucasian adults. Unsorted PBMC contributed roughly 300 ng DNA, tens of thousands of T cell genomes, to each replicate PCR. Assay used: immunoSEQ multiplex PCR; TCRdb lists only in-frame clones, some missing. The sample yields about 490,000 clones, 65% to 80% seen once. The entry originates in a study of shared clonotypes between healthy human individuals. On the study more broadly: Researchers drew samples from a couple of women and three men aged 18 to 49.

Findings and caveats of the study: Researchers sampled blood only, noting tissue repertoires likely differ.

This sequence originates from a woman in her thirties or forties in good health. Some clones in this sample may be carry-over from other donors' samples. The V and J genes are TRBV29-1 and TRBJ1-2; 8 bases are a match to TRBD1. Sequenced input: PBMCs. CDR3 sequence (DNA): TGCAGCGCAACGGACAGGGCAGGTGGCTACACCTTC. Amino acids: CSATDRAGGYTF.